The clone carrying this TCR beta chain was seen once. Its antigen is unknown. This entry belongs to a study of shared clonotypes between healthy human individuals. Donors comprised only Caucasian adults living in Nashville, Tennessee. General study results and limits: Sampling used blood alone; tissue repertoires probably differ.

The CDR3 runs 17 residues. The germline gives CDR1 SQVTM, CDR2 ANQGSEA. Unmatched junction bases numbered 12, after V lost 5 bases and J lost 6 bases. Assay: immunoSEQ multiplex PCR; the TCRdb copy retains only in-frame clones and omits some. The profile shows roughly 1.5 million clones, nearly 99% of them singletons. This clonotype was sampled from a man between 25 and 39 years old in good health. The sample comprised naive CD4+ T cells sorted from blood. The subset: CD45RA+ positively selected. This rearrangement joins TRBV29-1 to TRBJ2-2; TRBD2 matches at 13 bases. The CDR3 here is CSVPSRTSGRVAGELFF. CDR3 coding DNA: TGCAGCGTTCCTTCCCGGACTAGCGGGAGAGTAGCCGGGGAGCTGTTTTTT.